Sequencing of this TCR beta chain was carried out in a study of beta chain features in type 1 diabetes (dated by TCRdb to the late 2010s). Describing the broader study: Patients and healthy donors did not differ in mean age, gender distribution, total cell number or subset yield. The study compared the TCRB repertoires of sorted circulating CD4+ T cell subsets in recently diagnosed type 1 diabetes patients with those in matched healthy donors. Across all samples, some 99 million sorted cells were examined, and cell number per subset correlated strongly with RNA yield. Naive and central memory subsets were obtained from all 30 or so donors, but regulatory and stem cell-like memory subsets were isolated from only 8 patients and roughly eight healthy donors.

The entire amount of isolated RNA was reverse transcribed using the High Capacity cDNA Reverse Transcription Kit, so the sequenced TCRB transcripts were expressed ones. Deep immunoSEQ sequencing was performed on naive, central memory and regulatory T cell samples, with an average of roughly 4 million total reads per sample. Sorted cells were lysed in RLT buffer and RNA was extracted with DNase-treated RNeasy Micro or Mini kits, depending on cell number. Each cell subset was processed on its own to prevent cross-contamination, while patient and healthy donor samples were processed together. TCRB sequences were amplified from cDNA with the immunoSEQ multiplex PCR, producing 87-bp fragments spanning the CDR3 region. Sequencing of the amplicons was performed on the Illumina HiSeq platform. The paper's processing steps were these. Synthetic template baselines were used to correct PCR bias computationally, reads within Hamming distance 2 were collapsed, and singletons that could not be merged were discarded. Reads were aligned against IMGT to assign V, D and J genes, CDR3 length and insertions or deletions at six rearrangement sites. Within each subset, clonotype counts were normalized to sorted cell number, after which true diversity and Gini coefficients were computed with the tcR R package. The overlap coefficient, calculated on TCRB nucleotide sequences, was used to quantify repertoire sharing. In its TCRdb copy, this immuneACCESS table keeps in-frame sequences only and misses some clones. Where compared with another copy, unresolved V genes explain less than half of these, and the others have no known cause. V and J calls and clone size are copied from that table; D and trimming were computed from the DNA. In all, the sample holds a few hundred thousand clones, and 8.5% to 10% of those were seen once. The ten largest clones capture 0.45% to 0.65% of the sample.

A single peripheral blood draw of roughly 0.11 L on average was collected from each donor into heparinised tubes. A BD FACSAria II was used to sort naive, central memory, regulatory and stem cell-like memory CD4+ T cells with a panel that included CD45RO, CCR7, CD25, CD127, CD95 and CD27. All sorted populations exceeded 98% purity. PBMCs were isolated right away by Lymphoprep density gradient centrifugation and were stained directly, without culture. So that batch effects would be minimized, each experiment stained and sorted samples in pairs, pairing one healthy donor with one patient. A word on this clone: The clone's antigen remains unknown. Base qualities are not provided; no much larger clone lies one nucleotide away. Other DNA sequences in the same sample also yield this CDR3.

From the germline V gene, CDR1 is SGHVS and CDR2 is FQNEAQ. The CDR3 numbers 12 residues from cysteine through phenylalanine. The only DNA kept is the CDR3, 36 bases in frame from the first base. V sheds 5 bases and J sheds 2 bases, leaving 5 bases between their ends. Study-level results and caveats: Because cDNA rather than genomic DNA was sequenced, highly expressing activated cells could have been over-represented, although no difference in activation and CD3 levels was found between groups. Type 1 diabetes patients showed a moderate but significant shortening of TCRB CDR3 length in all four CD4+ subsets. Shorter templates might have been favored by PCR, but patient and control samples were amplified and corrected together, so both groups would have been affected equally by any skew. Naive, central memory and regulatory TCRB repertoires appeared to be more alike among patients than among healthy donors. Because small numbers of individuals were included in the HLA sub-analyses, any influence of HLA type on TCRB rearrangement was left unresolved. Fewer insertions and more nucleotide deletions at VDJ recombination sites were observed in patients with type 1 diabetes, implying thymic rearrangement abnormalities.

This sequence uses TRBV7-8 and TRBJ2-3; the D gene lacks a confident call. The sequence was collected from a man aged 25 to 40 with type 1 diabetes. Sequencing was carried out using central memory CD4+ T cells from blood. Read as DNA, the sequence is TGTGCCAGCAGCCCGACCACAGATACGCAGTATTTT. Translated, this is CASSPTTDTQYF.